Below, one T cell receptor (beta chain) is given with its context. Its antigen is still unknown. Base qualities are not recorded, but no much larger clone differs from it by a single base. The data belong to a study of cytomegalovirus exposure and HLA in healthy donors (dated by TCRdb to the late 2010s). Background for the entire study: The roughly 650 repertoires of the first cohort and the 95 to 150 validation repertoires were produced on the same platform, according to a later analysis. To predict cytomegalovirus infection status, the study combined high-throughput TCR immunosequencing, statistical association of individual TCRs with disease status, and machine learning. The study aimed to test whether cataloging public T cell receptors could reveal signatures of past pathogen exposure. A separate validation cohort of more than 100 different subjects was used in addition to the approximately 700-subject first cohort.

What the research found in general, with its limitations: The authors suggested that the approach could potentially be generalized to other disease states and immunological phenotypes. A later analysis had no HLA typing for the validation cohort, so co-occurrence there was scored across all 120 repertoires. Cytomegalovirus status was reported to be diagnosed by the classifier with high specificity and sensitivity in both the original and validation cohorts. Most TCR sequences were observed very rarely across donors, whereas some public TCRs were present in many individuals. In the study, about 150 TCR beta chains were listed as associated with cytomegalovirus. Subsequent analysis determined that TCRs grouped into clusters in the first cohort also showed a tendency toward co-occurrence across the approximately 110 validation repertoires, and approximately 93% of cluster scores exceeded 0. Three of the identified cytomegalovirus-associated TCR beta chains were confirmed in vitro to be specific for cytomegalovirus antigens.

The donors belonged to the validation cohort of over a hundred subjects, which was separate from the approximately 700-subject first cohort. The library was generated by the immunoSEQ multiplex PCR assay. Concerning the study's data processing: To diagnose cytomegalovirus status from the catalog of TCR beta chain sequences, a statistical classification framework was built. What TCRdb holds here is the immuneACCESS table cut down to in-frame rearrangements. Part of the clones is not present; checked against another copy, under half of the missing clones reflect an unresolved V gene, and the others are unexplained. V, J and clone size reflect that table, while D and trimming were determined from the DNA. This sample is represented by hundreds of thousands of clones; roughly 85% of them were singletons. Less than 7% of the sample goes to the ten largest clones. Trimming removed 0 bases from V and 5 bases from J, leaving 7 bases between the germline ends. The CDR3 goes from the cysteine to the phenylalanine over 13 residues. Only CDR3 DNA remains: 39 bases, in frame from the first base. The germline V gene supplies CDR1 MGHRA and CDR2 YSYEKL.

The rearrangement joined TRBV4-1 to TRBJ1-2, with TRBD1 perhaps the D gene, on 5 matching bases. The receptor's source is a woman between 18 and 29 years old in good health and CMV-seronegative. The specimen sequenced was PBMCs. CDR3 sequence: CASSQDQGYGYTF. The nucleotides are TGCGCCAGCAGCCAAGACCAGGGATATGGCTACACCTTC.